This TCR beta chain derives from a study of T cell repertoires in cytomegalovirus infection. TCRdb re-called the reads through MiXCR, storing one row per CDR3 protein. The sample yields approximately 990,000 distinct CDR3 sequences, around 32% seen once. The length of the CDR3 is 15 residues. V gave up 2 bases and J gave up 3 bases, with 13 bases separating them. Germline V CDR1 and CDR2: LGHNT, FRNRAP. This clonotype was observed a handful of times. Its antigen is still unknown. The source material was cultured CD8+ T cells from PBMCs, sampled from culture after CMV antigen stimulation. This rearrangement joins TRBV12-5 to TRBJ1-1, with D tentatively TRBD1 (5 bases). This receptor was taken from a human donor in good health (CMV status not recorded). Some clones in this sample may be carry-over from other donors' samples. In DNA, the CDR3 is TGTGCTAGTGGTTTGTTTCGCCCCAGGGACACTGAAGCTTTCTTT. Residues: CASGLFRPRDTEAFF.